These 18 T cell receptor beta chains share one sample of origin, sequenced in a study of T-cell reconstitution after alpha-beta-depleted transplantation in children. Unique molecular identifiers were incorporated into the prepared TCRbeta library. Via MiXCR, TCRdb re-called the PCR reads, giving one row per CDR3 protein. The sample carries 500,000 or so distinct CDR3 sequences, approximately 10% recorded once. The material sequenced was PBMCs, mostly from graft donor cells, taken 180 days after TCRalphabeta/CD19-depleted stem cell transplant. These receptors were taken from a female patient aged 2-9 years who had a stem cell transplant for aplastic anemia, so the T cells may come from the graft donor.

This clonotype was counted ten times or more. CDR3 in DNA: TGCAGTGCCCTAGCGGGCCTAGCCAAAAACATTCAGTACTTC. It translates to CSALAGLAKNIQYF. The chain has TRBV20-1 and TRBJ2-4; 8 nucleotides align to TRBD2. CDR1 and CDR2 (germline): DFQATT, SNEGSKA (reference sequence). CDR3 length: 14 amino acids. J lost 0 bases, V lost 6 bases, and 4 bases had no gene match.

This chain uses TRBV28 with TRBJ1-5; 8 positions agree with TRBD1. Germline CDR1 is MDHEN and CDR2 is SYDVKM. Unmatched junction bases numbered 15, after V lost 5 bases and J lost 6 bases. The CDR3 spans 17 residues. In DNA, the CDR3 is TGTGCCAGCAGTCTCCAAAGGGGGGCAGGGGGCTTTCAGCCCCAGCATTTT. Amino acid sequence: CASSLQRGAGGFQPQHF.

This clonotype was counted a few times. This chain joins TRBV20-1 and TRBJ2-3, with D unresolved. This CDR3 region has 14 residues. The ends were cut back, 0 bases at V and 3 bases at J, with 10 bases in the middle. Germline V gene lookup returns CDR1 DFQATT and CDR2 SNEGSKA (reference sequence). For the CDR3, the DNA is TGCAGTGCTAGAGATCACGGCGAAACAGATACGCAGTATTTT. It yields the protein CSARDHGETDTQYF.

The CDR3 loop reads CASSLVFGFTNTGELFF. The CDR3 DNA is TGCGCCAGCAGCTTGGTCTTTGGGTTCACGAACACCGGGGAGCTGTTTTTT. V and J are TRBV5-1 and TRBJ2-2; no definite D call. V was clipped by 0 bases and J by 0 bases, with 12 bases between them. This CDR3 contains 17 residues. Germline V gene data show CDR1 as SGHRS and CDR2 as YFSETQ. Filled out from reference TRBV5-1 and TRBJ2-2, the complete variable domain reads KAGVTQTPRYLIKTRGQQVTLSCSPISGHRSVSWYQQTPGQGLQFLFEYFSETQRNKGNFPGRFSGRQFSNSRSEMNVSTLELGDSALYLCASSLVFGFTNTGELFFGEGSRLTVL.

The rearrangement links TRBV2 to TRBJ1-2, with unresolved D. V lost 10 bases and J 7 bases, leaving 13 bases between the germline ends. Looked up from germline, CDR1 is SNHLY and CDR2 is FYNNEI. The CDR3 is made up of 11 amino acids. The CDR3 nucleotides read TGTGCCACCGTCAGCGTCTCTGGCTACACCTTC. As protein: CATVSVSGYTF.

This clonotype was counted many times. This chain connects TRBV10-3 to TRBJ1-2; 7 bases fit TRBD1. The V gene end was trimmed by 6 bases and the J gene end by 4 bases; junction bases not matched to a gene: 8. The CDR3 runs 14 residues. Germline CDR1 ENHRY, CDR2 SYGVKD. The CDR3 sequence is CAISVQGQTYGYTF. The DNA for the CDR3 is TGTGCCATCAGCGTACAGGGGCAGACCTATGGCTACACCTTC.

This clonotype was observed a handful of times. The genes are TRBV9 and TRBJ2-2; TRBD1 aligns across 7 bases. With V trimmed by 0 bases and J by 0 bases, 2 bases remained unmatched. CDR3 length equals 16 residues. Germline V gene sequence: CDR1 SGDLS, CDR2 YYNGEE. This CDR3 reads CASSVVGQPNTGELFF. The CDR3 DNA reads TGTGCCAGCAGCGTAGTGGGACAGCCGAACACCGGGGAGCTGTTTTTT. Full variable domain (missing parts from reference TRBV9 and TRBJ2-2): DSGVTQTPKHLITATGQRVTLRCSPRSGDLSVYWYQQSLDQGLQFLIQYYNGEERAKGNILERFSAQQFPDLHSELNLSSLELGDSALYFCASSVVGQPNTGELFFGEGSRLTVL.

This chain joins TRBV7-9 and TRBJ2-1; D remains unclear. The length of the CDR3 is 11 residues. The germline V and J ends were trimmed by 5 bases and 9 bases, with 8 bases remaining between them. The germline V gene has CDR1 SEHNR and CDR2 FQNEAQ (reference sequence). CDR3 DNA sequence: TGTGCCAGCAGCACTCTAGTTGAGCAGTTCTTC. Amino acids: CASSTLVEQFF.

The chain links TRBV20-1 to TRBJ2-1, with 10 bases lining up with TRBD2. The germline CDR1 and CDR2 sequences are DFQATT and SNEGSKA (reference sequence). The CDR3 extends over 16 amino acids. After removal of 0 bases from V and 5 bases from J, the junction contained 7 bases not matched to a gene. The CDR3 region is CSARDLLAGSDNEQFF. The CDR3 DNA sequence: TGCAGTGCTAGAGACCTACTAGCGGGAAGCGACAATGAGCAGTTCTTC.

This chain uses TRBV7-9 with TRBJ1-5; D gene unclear. The germline gives CDR1 SEHNR, CDR2 FQNEAQ (reference sequence). The CDR3 has 14 residues. Trimming took 6 bases from V and 1 from J, leaving 10 bases between them. CDR3 nucleotides: TGTGCCAGCAGTTTTGTAGGGAGCAATCAGCCCCAGCATTTT. Its protein is CASSFVGSNQPQHF.

This clonotype was counted a few times. The CDR3 nucleotides read TGCAGTGGAACGTCGACAGGTTCTCTAGGGGAGCAGTTCTTC. Translated: CSGTSTGSLGEQFF. The rearrangement uses TRBV20-1 and TRBJ2-1, with D possibly matching TRBD1 (6 bases). V lost 7 bases and J 10 bases, leaving 23 bases between the germline ends. The CDR3 has 14 amino acids. Germline V gives CDR1 DFQATT, CDR2 SNEGSKA (reference sequence).

This clonotype was picked up a small number of times. The rearrangement links TRBV15 to TRBJ2-1; TRBD2 matches at 9 bases. CDR1 is LNHNV and CDR2 is YYDKDF in the germline V gene (reference sequence). The CDR3 length is 12 residues. After removal of 1 base from V and 15 bases from J, the junction contained 4 bases not matched to a gene. CDR3 region: CATSRGGLALFF. As DNA, the CDR3 is TGTGCCACCAGCAGAGGAGGACTAGCGCTGTTCTTC.

V is TRBV29-1 and J is TRBJ1-2; the D is unclear. V lost 8 bases and J 8 bases, leaving 15 bases between the germline ends. CDR3 length: 11 residues. Germline CDR1 is SQVTM and CDR2 is ANQGSEA. CDR3 coding DNA: TGCAGCACCCCCCCAGGCGGGGGCTACACCTTC. Translated: CSTPPGGGYTF. Based on the CDR3 plus reference TRBV29-1 and TRBJ1-2, the full variable domain is SAVISQKPSRDICQRGTSLTIQCQVDSQVTMMFWYRQQPGQSLTLIATANQGSEATYESGFVIDKFPISRPNLTFSTLTVSNMSPEDSSIYLCSTPPGGGYTFGSGTRLTVV.

The chain couples TRBV6-7 to TRBJ2-4; no firm D call. TRBV6-7 is an ORF for which the function is uncertain. The CDR3 consists of 15 residues. V lost 0 bases to trimming and J lost 8 bases, with 14 bases between them. CDR3: CASSYSRSRPHIQYF. CDR3 in DNA: TGTGCCAGCAGTTACTCGAGGTCGAGACCCCACATTCAGTACTTC.

The rearrangement links TRBV9 to TRBJ2-1; tentative D call: TRBD1 (6 bases). V was pared by 3 bases and J by 10 bases, with 8 bases between. Germline CDR1 is SGDLS and CDR2 is YYNGEE. The length of the CDR3 is 11 residues. Here the CDR3 reads CASSDRVEQFF. DNA for the CDR3: TGTGCCAGCAGCGACAGGGTCGAGCAGTTCTTC.

In this sample, this clonotype turned up a few times. The chain is built from TRBV28 and TRBJ2-7; possible D gene TRBD1, 6 bases. The germline CDR1 and CDR2 sequences are MDHEN and SYDVKM. This CDR3 comprises 14 residues. Trimming took off 8 bases at V and 0 bases at J, with 14 bases between the two ends. For the CDR3, the DNA is TGTGCCAGCCGTTGGACAGTTGGCTCCTACGAGCAGTACGTC. This encodes CASRWTVGSYEQYV.

This clonotype was counted ten times or more. In DNA form, the CDR3 reads TGCAGTGCTAGAAGGACTAGCGGGATAAAGGAGCAGTTCTTC. Protein product: CSARRTSGIKEQFF. V is TRBV20-1 and J is TRBJ2-1; 12 bases map to TRBD2. With V trimmed by 2 bases and J by 10 bases, 6 bases remained unmatched. The CDR3 runs 14 residues. CDR1 DFQATT and CDR2 SNEGSKA come from the germline V gene (reference sequence).

This sequence joins TRBV7-2 and TRBJ1-1; D possibly corresponds to TRBD1 (5 bases). The CDR3 is 15 amino acids. Germline loops: CDR1 SGHTA, CDR2 FQGNSA. The V end was cut by 5 bases, the J end by 1 base, with 14 bases between. In DNA, the CDR3 is TGTGCCAGCAGCCTACCGGGACGAAAGAACACTGAAGCTTTCTTT. Its translation: CASSLPGRKNTEAFF. The full variable domain, its missing parts supplied by reference TRBV7-2 and TRBJ1-1, is GAGVSQSPSNKVTEKGKDVELRCDPISGHTALYWYRQSLGQGLEFLIYFQGNSAPDKSGLPSDRFSAERTGGSVSTLTIQRTQQEDSAVYLCASSLPGRKNTEAFFGQGTRLTVV.